This T cell receptor (beta chain) appears in the sequencing data of a study of T cells after yellow fever vaccination. MiXCR, run by TCRdb on the 5' RACE reads, gives a single entry per CDR3 protein. The table has approximately 550,000 distinct CDR3 sequences, approximately 15% seen once. This clonotype was counted ten times or more. The source is a young man who received the YFV17D yellow fever vaccine. The material sequenced was PBMCs, taken on the day of the yellow fever booster vaccination.

The CDR3 is CASSFSAGELFF. The DNA of the CDR3 is TGTGCCAGCAGTTTTAGCGCCGGGGAGCTGTTTTTT. The chain joins TRBV28 to TRBJ2-2, with D tentatively TRBD2 (5 bases). V was shortened by 3 bases and J by 6 bases, with 5 bases between the two germline ends. The CDR3 contains 12 residues. Germline loops: CDR1 MDHEN, CDR2 SYDVKM.